This T cell receptor (beta chain) came from a study of control samples from healthy donors and cancer patients. TCRdb keeps only in-frame clones here, not all; method: immunoSEQ multiplex PCR. The profile shows 90,000 to 130,000 clones, 70% to 85% of them singletons. V shed 3 bases, J shed 1 base, and the junction held 4 bases outside the gene matches. This CDR3 comprises 16 residues. CDR1 and CDR2 (germline): LNHDA, SQIVND (reference sequence). The source material was blood. This rearrangement joins TRBV19 to TRBJ1-1, with TRBD1 matching 11 bases. The TCR comes from a man aged 18 to 29 in good health. Here the CDR3 reads CASSIGQGARNTEAFF. The DNA of the CDR3 is TGTGCCAGTAGTATTGGACAGGGGGCGAGGAACACTGAAGCTTTCTTT. The variable domain in full, completed from reference TRBV19 and TRBJ1-1, reads DGGITQSPKYLFRKEGQNVTLSCEQNLNHDAMYWYRQDPGQGLRLIYYSQIVNDFQKGDIAEGYSVSREKKESFPLTVTSAQKNPTAFYLCASSIGQGARNTEAFFGQGTRLTVV.